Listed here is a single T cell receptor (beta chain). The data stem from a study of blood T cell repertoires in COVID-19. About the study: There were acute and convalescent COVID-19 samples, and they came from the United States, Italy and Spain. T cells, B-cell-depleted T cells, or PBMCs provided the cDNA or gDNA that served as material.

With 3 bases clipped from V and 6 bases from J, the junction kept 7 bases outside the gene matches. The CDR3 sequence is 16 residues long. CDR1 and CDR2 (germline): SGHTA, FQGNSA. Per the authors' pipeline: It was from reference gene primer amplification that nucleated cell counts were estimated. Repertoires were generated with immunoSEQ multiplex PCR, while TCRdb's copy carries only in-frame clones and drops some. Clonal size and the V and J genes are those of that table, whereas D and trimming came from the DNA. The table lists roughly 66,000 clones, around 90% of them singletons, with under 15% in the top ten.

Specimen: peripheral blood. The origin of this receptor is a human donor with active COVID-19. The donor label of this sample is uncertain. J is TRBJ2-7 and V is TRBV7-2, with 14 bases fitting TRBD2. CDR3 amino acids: CASSFSSGLAGVEQYF. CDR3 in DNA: TGTGCCAGCAGCTTTAGCTCGGGACTAGCGGGAGTCGAGCAGTACTTC. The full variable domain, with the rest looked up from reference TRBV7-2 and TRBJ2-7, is GAGVSQSPSNKVTEKGKDVELRCDPISGHTALYWYRQSLGQGLEFLIYFQGNSAPDKSGLPSDRFSAERTGGSVSTLTIQRTQQEDSAVYLCASSFSSGLAGVEQYFGPGTRLTVT.